These 28 T cell receptor beta chains share one sample of origin, sequenced in a study of T cell responses to AZD1222 COVID-19 vaccine (dated by TCRdb to about 2021). The library was obtained by the immunoSEQ multiplex PCR assay. TCRdb provides this immuneACCESS table in a form limited to in-frame rearrangements. Some clones are lacking; in checked studies, under half of them reflect an unresolved V gene, and why the rest are absent is not known. For this sample there are approximately 110,000 clones; around 90% appear just once. Roughly 5.3% of the sample lies in the top ten. What the time point label conveys for this sample: baseline before first vaccination. The starting material was peripheral blood, obtained on day 0 of AZD1222 vaccination. The receptors here all came from an adult in good health.

This clone was counted once. V gene TRBV7-9 combines with J gene TRBJ1-1; D is possibly TRBD1 (6 bases). Germline-derived CDR1 and CDR2 are SEHNR and FQNEAQ (reference sequence). The V end was cut by 5 bases, the J end by 1 base, with 17 bases between. CDR3 size: 16 residues. CDR3 bases: TGTGCCAGCAGCCCAGGGACAAGCGGGGGGAACACTGAAGCTTTCTTT. This sequence encodes CASSPGTSGGNTEAFF.

The chain recombines TRBV18 with TRBJ1-5; D uncertain. CDR3 size: 15 residues. Germline CDR1 KGHSH, CDR2 LQKENI. The germline V and J ends were trimmed by 3 bases and 2 bases, with 11 bases remaining between them. The CDR3 here is CASSPKGDGNQPQHF. CDR3 nucleotides: TGTGCCAGCTCACCCAAGGGCGACGGCAATCAGCCCCAGCATTTT.

The chain recombines TRBV25-1 with TRBJ2-3; 12 nucleotides align to TRBD2. The V segment lost 3 bases and the J segment 6 bases; nucleotides outside the gene matches: 4. Germline V lookup: CDR1 MGHDK, CDR2 SYGVNS. The CDR3 extends over 15 amino acids. The CDR3 bases are TGTGCCAGCAGTGACTCCGGGACTAGCGGGGATACGCAGTATTTT. Translated: CASSDSGTSGDTQYF.

J is TRBJ2-5 and V is TRBV5-1; D may be TRBD1 (5 bases). CDR1 is SGHRS, CDR2 YFSETQ, per germline. The CDR3 extends over 14 amino acids. The ends were cut back, 0 bases at V and 4 bases at J, with 10 bases in the middle. The CDR3 loop reads CASSLGQSPETQYF. In nucleotides, the CDR3 is TGCGCCAGCAGCTTGGGACAGTCCCCAGAGACCCAGTACTTC. The whole variable domain, remainder taken from reference TRBV5-1 and TRBJ2-5, is KAGVTQTPRYLIKTRGQQVTLSCSPISGHRSVSWYQQTPGQGLQFLFEYFSETQRNKGNFPGRFSGRQFSNSRSEMNVSTLELGDSALYLCASSLGQSPETQYFGPGTRLLVL.

Concerning this clone itself: The same CDR3 can be traced to other DNA sequences in this sample. This chain uses TRBV6-5 with TRBJ1-2, with TRBD1 as a possible D gene (6 bases). Germline V lookup: CDR1 MNHEY, CDR2 SVGAGI. With 8 bases removed from V and 5 bases from J, the gap between germline ends came to 15 bases. The CDR3 has 13 residues. The CDR3 sequence is CASSPGGTYGYTF. The CDR3 DNA reads as TGTGCCAGCTCGCCCGGGGGGACATATGGCTACACCTTC.

The rearrangement uses TRBV3-1 (or the pseudogene TRBV3-2) and TRBJ1-1; TRBD1 is a possible D gene (6 bases). Germline V gene data show CDR1 as LGHDT and CDR2 as YNNKEL (reference sequence). There are 14 residues in the CDR3. Trimming cost V 8 bases and J 4 bases, with 17 bases left between them. DNA of the CDR3: TGTGCCAGCGGCGGGAAACAGGGAAGCACTGAAGCTTTCTTT. Amino acid sequence: CASGGKQGSTEAFF.

The gene calls are TRBV19 and TRBJ2-3; 12 nucleotides match TRBD2. Germline lookup yields CDR1 LNHDA and CDR2 SQIVND (reference sequence). This CDR3 is built from 16 residues. V trimming: 7 bases; J trimming: 4 bases; junction bases outside the gene matches: 9. The CDR3 sequence: CASNKPGLAGSDTQYF. In DNA, the CDR3 is TGTGCCAGTAACAAGCCGGGACTAGCGGGCTCAGATACGCAGTATTTT.

This sequence joins TRBV11-2 and TRBJ2-5; perhaps D is TRBD1 or TRBD2 (5 bases each). Germline CDR1 is SGHAT and CDR2 is FQNNGV. Trimming pared 3 bases from V and 6 bases from J, leaving 20 bases between. This CDR3 has 16 amino acids. CDR3 nucleotides: TGTGCCAGCAGCTTTACCCGAGGGGCCCCTGGGAAGACCCAGTACTTC. This sequence encodes CASSFTRGAPGKTQYF.

J is TRBJ2-7 and V is TRBV5-1; D may be TRBD1 (6 bases). The germline V and J ends were trimmed by 0 bases and 3 bases, with 16 bases remaining between them. The CDR3 spans 16 residues. Germline loops: CDR1 SGHRS, CDR2 YFSETQ. This chain's CDR3 is CASSLDRETSHYEQYF. For the CDR3, the DNA is TGCGCCAGCAGCTTGGACAGGGAGACTTCCCACTACGAGCAGTACTTC.

V gene TRBV12-2 combines with J gene TRBJ1-1; the DNA was not compared with TRBD1, the D call given in the table. TRBV12-2 is given as a pseudogene. The CDR3 covers 18 residues. This CDR3 is CASRLVYVGQGLNTEAFF. DNA for the CDR3: TGTGCAAGTCGCTTAGTCTATGTCGGACAGGGCCTGAACACTGAAGCTTTCTTT.

The chain carries TRBV11-2 and TRBJ1-6; D possibly corresponds to TRBD1 (6 bases). V shed 5 bases and J shed 14 bases, with 22 bases lying between them. The germline V gene has CDR1 SGHAT and CDR2 FQNNGV. The CDR3 runs 15 residues. CDR3 nucleotides: TGTGCCAGCAGCCGCCACCAGGCGGGGGCCCACACCCTCCACTTT. Translating gives CASSRHQAGAHTLHF.

This rearrangement joins TRBV2 to TRBJ2-3; no clear D gene. The CDR3 length is 18 residues. Germline CDR1 and CDR2: SNHLY and FYNNEI. V was cut by 3 bases and J by 0 bases, with 19 bases left in between. DNA of the CDR3: TGTGCCAGCAGTGAGGATGTGATGGGCCCAGCTAGCACAGATACGCAGTATTTT. Residues: CASSEDVMGPASTDTQYF.

This clone has only a few counts. The chain uses TRBV7-9 and TRBJ1-2; no clear D. V was trimmed by 2 bases and J by 0 bases, leaving 10 bases between them. Germline lookup yields CDR1 SEHNR and CDR2 FQNEAQ (reference sequence). The CDR3 extends over 15 amino acids. The CDR3 coding sequence is TGTGCCAGCAGCTTAATCCGGAGAGCTAACTATGGCTACACCTTC. This encodes CASSLIRRANYGYTF.

This clone was seen a single time. The chain uses TRBV7-9 and TRBJ2-2, with D possibly TRBD1 on 6 matching bases. CDR1 and CDR2 (germline): SEHNR, FQNEAQ (reference sequence). This CDR3 comprises 15 residues. The germline V and J ends were trimmed by 5 bases and 6 bases, with 16 bases remaining between them. The CDR3 loop reads CASSADYRVPGELFF. The CDR3 DNA reads as TGTGCCAGCAGCGCAGACTACAGGGTACCCGGGGAGCTGTTTTTT.

The genes are TRBV7-9 and TRBJ2-1, with 7 bases aligning to TRBD1. This CDR3 is built from 16 residues. Germline V gives CDR1 SEHNR, CDR2 FQNEAQ (reference sequence). V shed 4 bases and J 9 bases; nucleotides not matched to a gene: 15. The CDR3 DNA reads TGTGCCAGCAGCTCGGACAGGCCTCCCTCTACGGGTGAGCAGTTCTTC. It encodes CASSSDRPPSTGEQFF.

This sequence joins TRBV10-3 and TRBJ2-7, with D perhaps TRBD2 (6 bases). The CDR3 is 12 amino acids. Trimming stripped 10 bases from V and 1 base from J, with 11 bases between. CDR1 is ENHRY, CDR2 SYGVKD, per germline. This chain's CDR3 is CATRDSSYEQYF. CDR3 bases: TGTGCCACTCGGGACTCGTCCTACGAGCAGTACTTC.

This chain joins TRBV5-1 and TRBJ2-6; unclear D gene. This CDR3 is 16 amino acids long. V was clipped by 4 bases and J by 4 bases, with 15 bases between them. CDR1 is SGHRS and CDR2 is YFSETQ in the germline V gene. The CDR3 loop is CASSRAGPLGANVLTF. CDR3 nucleotides: TGCGCCAGCAGCCGTGCTGGGCCCTTGGGGGCCAACGTCCTGACTTTC.

V gene TRBV19 combines with J gene TRBJ2-1; 16 nucleotides match TRBD2. CDR1 and CDR2 (germline): LNHDA, SQIVND (reference sequence). Trimming cost V 8 bases and J 7 bases; bases outside gene matches: 14. This CDR3 is 18 amino acids long. The CDR3 spells CASGTGLAGGPLRNEQFF. Here the CDR3 DNA reads TGTGCCAGTGGCACGGGACTAGCGGGAGGGCCATTAAGAAATGAGCAGTTCTTC.

The chain carries TRBV6-5 and TRBJ1-2; possible D gene TRBD1, 5 bases. V was cut by 0 bases and J by 4 bases, with 9 bases left in between. Germline values: CDR1 MNHEY, CDR2 SVGAGI. The CDR3 extends over 14 amino acids. The CDR3 is CASSYSWGSYGYTF. The CDR3 DNA is TGTGCCAGCAGTTACTCTTGGGGGAGCTATGGCTACACCTTC.

In its sample, this clone was seen a few times. V and J are TRBV6-5 and TRBJ2-1; TRBD2 is a possible D gene (7 bases). V lost 1 base to trimming and J lost 14 bases, with 9 bases between them. This CDR3 is 11 amino acids long. CDR1 is MNHEY and CDR2 is SVGAGI in the germline V gene. CDR3 bases: TGTGCCAGCAGTTACTGGGGGGGCGAGTTCTTC. As protein: CASSYWGGEFF.

This sequence joins TRBV20-1 and TRBJ2-2; maybe TRBD1 (5 bases). This CDR3 region has 11 residues. V was clipped by 6 bases and J by 4 bases, with 6 bases between them. Germline CDR1 and CDR2: DFQATT and SNEGSKA (reference sequence). The CDR3 DNA sequence: TGCAGTGCGACAGCCACCGGGGAGCTGTTTTTT. Translated: CSATATGELFF.

The chain has TRBV27 and TRBJ2-5, with a weak D call TRBD2 (5 bases). The V gene lost 1 base and the J gene lost 0 bases, with 12 bases spanning the gap. This CDR3 is 16 amino acids long. Per germline, CDR1 MNHEY and CDR2 SMNVEV (reference sequence). The CDR3 sequence is CASSLWVRRYQETQYF. DNA of the CDR3: TGTGCCAGCAGTTTATGGGTCAGGAGGTACCAAGAGACCCAGTACTTC.

This sequence joins TRBV3-1 (or the pseudogene TRBV3-2) and TRBJ1-1; D is unresolved. Germline V lookup: CDR1 LGHDT, CDR2 YNNKEL (reference sequence). V was trimmed by 4 bases and J by 6 bases, leaving 9 bases between them. CDR3 length: 12 amino acids. CDR3 amino acids: CASSLSSSEAFF. As DNA, the CDR3 is TGTGCCAGCAGCCTCAGCAGCTCTGAAGCTTTCTTT.

The V and J genes are TRBV12-3 or TRBV12-4 and TRBJ1-2; D unresolved. The CDR3 runs to 12 residues. V lost 5 bases, J lost 5 bases, and 9 bases lay in between. The CDR3 bases are TGTGCCAGCAGTCTTACACAGTATGGCTACACCTTC. It codes for CASSLTQYGYTF.

The chain has TRBV10-3 and TRBJ1-1, with a possible D match to TRBD1 (5 bases). In germline, CDR1 is ENHRY, CDR2 SYGVKD. V was trimmed by 5 bases and J by 5 bases, leaving 12 bases between them. This CDR3 comprises 13 residues. CDR3 nucleotide sequence: TGTGCCATCAGTACCGGGGGGGGAACTGAAGCTTTCTTT. Its translation is CAISTGGGTEAFF.

The chain couples TRBV28 to TRBJ1-2; the D gene is possibly TRBD1 (6 bases). The CDR3 sequence is 15 residues long. CDR1 and CDR2 from the germline V gene are MDHEN and SYDVKM. V shed 6 bases and J shed 1 base, with 15 bases lying between them. The chain's CDR3 is CASSREDSLNYGYTF. CDR3 bases: TGTGCCAGCAGCCGTGAGGACAGCCTTAACTATGGCTACACCTTC.

V usage is TRBV9 and J usage is TRBJ2-1; perhaps D is TRBD1 or TRBD2 (5 bases each). Trimming took off 3 bases at V and 0 bases at J, with 10 bases between the two ends. The CDR3 spans 15 residues. Germline loops: CDR1 SGDLS, CDR2 YYNGEE. The CDR3 is CASSGGALSYNEQFF. DNA for the CDR3: TGTGCCAGCAGCGGAGGGGCCCTCTCCTACAATGAGCAGTTCTTC.

The V gene is TRBV7-9, the J gene TRBJ2-2; 7 bases agree with TRBD1. Germline V gene data show CDR1 as SEHNR and CDR2 as FQNEAQ (reference sequence). The CDR3 totals 18 residues. V shed 5 bases, J shed 2 bases, and the junction held 14 bases outside the gene matches. In DNA, the CDR3 is TGTGCCAGCAGCCGCGGTGGGGACAGCTACCTTAACACCGGGGAGCTGTTTTTT. It specifies CASSRGGDSYLNTGELFF.